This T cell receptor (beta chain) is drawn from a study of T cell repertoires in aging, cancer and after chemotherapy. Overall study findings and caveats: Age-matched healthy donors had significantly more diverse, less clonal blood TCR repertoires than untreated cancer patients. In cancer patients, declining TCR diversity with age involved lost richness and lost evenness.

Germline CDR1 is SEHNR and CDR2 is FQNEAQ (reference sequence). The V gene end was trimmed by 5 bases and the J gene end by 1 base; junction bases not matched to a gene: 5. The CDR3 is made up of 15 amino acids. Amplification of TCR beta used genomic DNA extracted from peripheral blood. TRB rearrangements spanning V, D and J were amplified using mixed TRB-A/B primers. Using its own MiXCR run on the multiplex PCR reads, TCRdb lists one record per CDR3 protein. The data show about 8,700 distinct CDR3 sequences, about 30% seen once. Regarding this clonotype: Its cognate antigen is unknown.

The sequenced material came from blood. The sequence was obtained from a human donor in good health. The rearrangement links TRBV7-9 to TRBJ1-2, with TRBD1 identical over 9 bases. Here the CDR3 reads CASSPRTGVNYGYTF. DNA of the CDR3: TGTGCCAGCAGCCCCCGGACAGGGGTTAACTATGGCTACACCTTC.